Each of the 10 T cell receptor beta chains below was sequenced from the same sample in a study of T-cell memory formation after mild COVID-19. Each CDR3 protein is one row after TCRdb ran MiXCR on the 5' RACE reads. The profile shows 250,000 or so distinct CDR3 sequences, around 10% of them singletons. The sample was PBMCs or a T cell subset sorted from them (not recorded which). These TCRs come from a man aged 18 to 29 who had mild COVID-19 (a few samples of this study predate the infection). Cell type and time point are not known.

The chain carries TRBV18 and TRBJ2-5; 10 nucleotides match TRBD1. Germline-derived CDR1 and CDR2 are KGHSH and LQKENI. Losses at the gene ends were 4 bases for V and 1 base for J; bases not matched to a gene: 3. The CDR3 spans 15 residues. CDR3 residues: CASSRTGGAQETQYF. In DNA, the CDR3 is TGTGCCAGCTCACGGACAGGGGGGGCCCAAGAGACCCAGTACTTC.

This chain joins TRBV7-8 and TRBJ1-1; TRBD1 is a possible D gene (6 bases). V dropped 5 bases and J dropped 1 base, with 14 bases sitting between them. The CDR3 is made up of 15 amino acids. The germline gives CDR1 SGHVS, CDR2 FQNEAQ. CDR3 coding DNA: TGTGCCAGCAGCGCCAAGGGGGGCACGAACACTGAAGCTTTCTTT. This encodes CASSAKGGTNTEAFF.

This clonotype was counted between two and nine times. The V and J genes are TRBV12-3 or TRBV12-4 and TRBJ2-7, with D maybe TRBD1 (5 bases). This CDR3 has 15 residues. V dropped 6 bases and J dropped 0 bases, with 15 bases sitting between them. CDR3 sequence (DNA): TGTGCCAGCAGGATTCGTACAGGCCCCTCCTACGAGCAGTACTTC. Amino acids: CASRIRTGPSYEQYF.

This chain links TRBV20-1 with TRBJ1-2; D perhaps matches TRBD1 (6 bases). This CDR3 is 15 amino acids long. Trimming removed 3 bases at V and 2 bases at J, with 16 bases between. Germline loops: CDR1 DFQATT, CDR2 SNEGSKA (reference sequence). The CDR3 DNA is TGCAGTGCTAGTTTAATCAGGGGATTAAACTATGGCTACACCTTC. Its translation is CSASLIRGLNYGYTF.

This clonotype was observed many times. The chain uses TRBV7-6 and TRBJ1-5; D is unresolved. Trimming left V 2 bases short and J 7 bases short, with 9 bases between. The V gene's germline CDR1 is SGHVS and CDR2 FNYEAQ. This CDR3 is 13 amino acids long. CDR3 protein: CASSLRSGQPQHF. As DNA, the CDR3 is TGTGCCAGCAGCTTAAGGTCAGGCCAGCCCCAGCATTTT.

This clonotype showed up just a few times. The chain carries TRBV5-6 and TRBJ2-5, with D possibly being TRBD2 (5 bases). CDR3 length equals 16 residues. Germline V gene data show CDR1 as SGHDT and CDR2 as YYEEEE. Trimming stripped 4 bases from V and 4 bases from J, with 20 bases between. The DNA of the CDR3 is TGTGCCAGCAGCAGAATATCGCGGGCCAGTGGAGAGACCCAGTACTTC. It translates to CASSRISRASGETQYF. Full variable domain (rest looked up from reference TRBV5-6 and TRBJ2-5): DAGVTQSPTHLIKTRGQQVTLRCSPKSGHDTVSWYQQALGQGPQFIFQYYEEEERQRGNFPDRFSGHQFPNYSSELNVNALLLGDSALYLCASSRISRASGETQYFGPGTRLLVL.

The table lists this clonotype with a few counts. The J gene is TRBJ2-2, the V gene TRBV6-5; D remains unclear. Germline V gene lookup returns CDR1 MNHEY and CDR2 SVGAGI. This CDR3 region has 14 residues. V dropped 2 bases and J dropped 10 bases, with 14 bases sitting between them. CDR3 in amino acids: CASSYGRTRLELFF. The CDR3 coding sequence is TGTGCCAGCAGTTACGGCCGGACCCGGTTGGAGCTGTTTTTT.

This sequence joins TRBV7-6 and TRBJ2-1; possibly TRBD2 for D (7 bases). CDR3 length: 15 amino acids. Germline V gene sequence: CDR1 SGHVS, CDR2 FNYEAQ. V lost 1 base, J lost 9 bases, and 16 bases lay in between. The DNA of the CDR3 is TGTGCCAGCAGCTTAGAGTGGGGGGGCCGAGGTGAGCAGTTCTTC. It is translated as CASSLEWGGRGEQFF.

The genes are TRBV9 and TRBJ2-1; D might be TRBD1 or TRBD2, each matching 6 bases. CDR1 and CDR2 from the germline V gene are SGDLS and YYNGEE. CDR3 size: 15 residues. Trimming took 0 bases from V and 3 from J, leaving 10 bases between them. The DNA for the CDR3 is TGTGCCAGCAGCGTAGCGGGGGCGGGCTACAATGAGCAGTTCTTC. Translating it yields CASSVAGAGYNEQFF.

V and J are TRBV12-3 or TRBV12-4 and TRBJ2-1, with TRBD2 matching 13 bases. The junction had 1 base not matched to a gene; V was cut back by 3 bases and J by 8 bases. The CDR3 has 14 residues. The CDR3 sequence: CASSFTSGGDEQFF. The CDR3 DNA is TGTGCCAGCAGTTTTACTAGCGGGGGGGATGAGCAGTTCTTC.